This section outlines one T cell receptor (beta chain) sequence together with its context. No antigen is known for it. The sample carries other DNA sequences with the same CDR3. These data are taken from a study of shared clonotypes between healthy human individuals. Whole-study findings and limits: Clonotypes not shared had lower generation probabilities than those common to all four donors. The study's rarefaction showed incomplete sorted-subset sequencing despite large depth.

Only CD45RO-negative cells positively selected for CCR7 counted as naive CD8 cells, so terminally differentiated effector memory CD45RA+ cells were excluded. Sorted subsets were amplified in replicate PCRs using approximately 200 ng DNA, roughly 30,000 T cell genomes. TCRdb's copy holds only in-frame clones and misses some; the assay was immunoSEQ multiplex PCR. The data contain 1.5 million to 2.5 million clones, roughly 94% of them singletons. The sequence was obtained from a young man in good health. Sequencing used naive CD8+ T cells sorted from blood.

The CDR3 loop reads CASSLDKEGSYEQYF. CDR3 nucleotide sequence: TGTGCCAGCAGCTTAGATAAAGAGGGTTCCTACGAGCAGTACTTC. The V gene is TRBV11-2, the J gene TRBJ2-7, with D perhaps matching TRBD2 (5 bases). V was pared by 0 bases and J by 1 base, with 10 bases between. The CDR3 runs 15 residues. CDR1 is SGHAT and CDR2 is FQNNGV in the germline V gene.